This T cell receptor beta chain was obtained from a study of T cell repertoires in cytomegalovirus infection. The overall study: It can be stated that public TCR beta signatures indicated CMV infection as well as a matching HLA type.

V dropped 8 bases and J dropped 0 bases, with 14 bases sitting between them. Germline V gene sequence: CDR1 SGHAT, CDR2 FQDESV (reference sequence). This CDR3 contains 14 residues. TCRdb analysed the reads with MiXCR anew, one entry per CDR3 protein. The table records around 530,000 distinct CDR3 sequences, less than 30% of them present only once. This sequence was found in a human donor in good health (CMV status not recorded). Some clones in this sample may be carry-over from other donors' samples. Sequenced material: PBMCs. V is TRBV11-1 and J is TRBJ2-7; D remains ambiguous. The CDR3 spells CASRESGSSYEQYF. In DNA, the CDR3 is TGTGCCAGCCGCGAAAGTGGAAGCTCCTACGAGCAGTACTTC.